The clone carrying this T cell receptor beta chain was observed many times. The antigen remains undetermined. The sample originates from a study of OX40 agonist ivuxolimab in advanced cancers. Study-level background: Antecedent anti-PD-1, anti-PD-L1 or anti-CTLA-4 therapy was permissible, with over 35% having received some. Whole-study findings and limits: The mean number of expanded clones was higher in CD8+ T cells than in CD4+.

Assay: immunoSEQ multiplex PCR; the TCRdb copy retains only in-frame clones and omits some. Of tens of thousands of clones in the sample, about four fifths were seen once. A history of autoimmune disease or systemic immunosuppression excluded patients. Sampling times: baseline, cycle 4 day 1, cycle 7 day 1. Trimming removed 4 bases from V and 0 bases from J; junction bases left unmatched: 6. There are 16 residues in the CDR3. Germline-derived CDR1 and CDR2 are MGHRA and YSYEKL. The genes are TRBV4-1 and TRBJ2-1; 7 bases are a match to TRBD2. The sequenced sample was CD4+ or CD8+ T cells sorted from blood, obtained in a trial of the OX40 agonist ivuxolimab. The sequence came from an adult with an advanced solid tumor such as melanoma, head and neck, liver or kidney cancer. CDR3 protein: CASSPLRGGSYNEQFF. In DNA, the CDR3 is TGCGCCAGCAGCCCCCTGCGCGGGGGCTCCTACAATGAGCAGTTCTTC.